This TCR beta chain originates from a study of blood T cell repertoires in COVID-19. About the research overall: Samples representing acute and convalescent COVID-19 were sourced from the United States, Italy and Spain. Sources were T cells, B-cell-depleted T cells, or PBMCs; the material itself was cDNA or gDNA.

Original methodology: Reference gene primer amplification gave estimated nucleated cell counts. Measured with immunoSEQ multiplex PCR; TCRdb has only the in-frame clones, and not every one. The DNA was the basis for D and trimming; V, J and clone size are from that table. The sample consists of some 120,000 clones, roughly 87% of them appearing once. The CDR3 sequence is 13 residues long. From germline, CDR1 is SNHLY and CDR2 FYNNEI. V dropped 8 bases and J dropped 3; count of bases not matched to a gene: 3. This clonotype was sampled from an elderly woman with acute or convalescent COVID-19. V and J are TRBV2 and TRBJ1-4; 7 bases match TRBD1. Sequencing was carried out using peripheral blood. The CDR3: CASGQGANEKLFF. The CDR3 DNA reads TGTGCCAGCGGCCAGGGGGCTAATGAAAAACTGTTTTTT.